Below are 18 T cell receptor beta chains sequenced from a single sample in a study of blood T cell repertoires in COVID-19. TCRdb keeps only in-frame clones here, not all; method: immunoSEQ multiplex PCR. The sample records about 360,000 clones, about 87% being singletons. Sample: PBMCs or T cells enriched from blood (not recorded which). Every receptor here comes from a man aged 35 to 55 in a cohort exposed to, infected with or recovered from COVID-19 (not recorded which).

CDR3 in DNA: TGCGCCAGCAGCTTGGCTACTAGCGGAGATACGCAGTATTTT. Translation gives CASSLATSGDTQYF. V and J are TRBV5-1 and TRBJ2-3; 8 bases map to TRBD2. From germline, CDR1 is SGHRS and CDR2 YFSETQ. Trimming removed 0 bases from V and 5 bases from J; junction bases left unmatched: 2. CDR3 length equals 14 residues.

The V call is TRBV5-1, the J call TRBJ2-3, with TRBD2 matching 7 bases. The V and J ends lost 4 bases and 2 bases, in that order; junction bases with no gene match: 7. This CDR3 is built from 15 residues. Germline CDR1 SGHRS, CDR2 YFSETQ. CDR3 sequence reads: CASSLLAYSTDTQYF. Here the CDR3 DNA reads TGCGCCAGCAGCCTACTAGCGTATTCCACAGATACGCAGTATTTT.

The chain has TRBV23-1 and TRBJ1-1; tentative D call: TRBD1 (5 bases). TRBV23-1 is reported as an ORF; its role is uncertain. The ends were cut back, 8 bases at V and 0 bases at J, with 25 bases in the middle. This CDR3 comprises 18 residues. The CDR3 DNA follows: TGCGCCAGCTGCTCCTACTCAGGGAGGGAGGCGATGAACACTGAAGCTTTCTTT. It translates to CASCSYSGREAMNTEAFF.

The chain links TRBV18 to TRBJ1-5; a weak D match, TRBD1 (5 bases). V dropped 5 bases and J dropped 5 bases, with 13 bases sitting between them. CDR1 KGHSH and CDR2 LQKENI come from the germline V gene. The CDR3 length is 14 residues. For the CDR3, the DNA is TGTGCCAGCTCATCGACAGATTCTGATCAGCCCCAGCATTTT. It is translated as CASSSTDSDQPQHF.

The CDR3 DNA reads as TGCAGCGTTGAAAATGCTAGCCAGGGGGCCCAGTACTTC. Its translation is CSVENASQGAQYF. J is TRBJ2-5 and V is TRBV29-1; 7 bases align to TRBD1. Trimming at V came to 2 bases and at J to 9 bases, leaving 9 bases not matched to a gene. Per the germline V gene, CDR1 is SQVTM and CDR2 is ANQGSEA. The CDR3 has 13 amino acids. The variable domain in full, completed from reference TRBV29-1 and TRBJ2-5, reads SAVISQKPSRDICQRGTSLTIQCQVDSQVTMMFWYRQQPGQSLTLIATANQGSEATYESGFVIDKFPISRPNLTFSTLTVSNMSPEDSSIYLCSVENASQGAQYFGPGTRLLVL.

CDR3 nucleotide sequence: TGCAGCGTTGATGCGACAGGCGATGGAAATGAGCAGTTCTTC. Amino acid sequence: CSVDATGDGNEQFF. The gene calls are TRBV29-1 and TRBJ2-1, with a possible D match to TRBD1 (6 bases). The CDR3 contains 14 residues. Trimming took 3 bases from V and 7 from J, leaving 16 bases between them. The germline gives CDR1 SQVTM, CDR2 ANQGSEA.

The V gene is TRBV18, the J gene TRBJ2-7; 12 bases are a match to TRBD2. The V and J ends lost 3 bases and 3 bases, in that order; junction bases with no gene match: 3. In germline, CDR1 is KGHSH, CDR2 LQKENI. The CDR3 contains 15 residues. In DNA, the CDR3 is TGTGCCAGCTCACCGACTAGCGGGAGTGTCTACGAGCAGTACTTC. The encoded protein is CASSPTSGSVYEQYF.

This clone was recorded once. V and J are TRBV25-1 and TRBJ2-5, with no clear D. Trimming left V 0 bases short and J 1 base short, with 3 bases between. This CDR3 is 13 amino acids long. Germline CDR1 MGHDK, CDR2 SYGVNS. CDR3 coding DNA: TGTGCCAGCAGTGAATACGGCCAAGAGACCCAGTACTTC. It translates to CASSEYGQETQYF.

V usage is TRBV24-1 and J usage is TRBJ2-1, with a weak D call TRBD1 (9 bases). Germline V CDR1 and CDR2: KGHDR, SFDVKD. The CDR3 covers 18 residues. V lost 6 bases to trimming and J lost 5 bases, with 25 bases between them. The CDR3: CATSPGQGRSGSHNEQFF. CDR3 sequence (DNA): TGTGCCACCAGTCCGGGACAGGGCCGGAGCGGGAGCCACAATGAGCAGTTCTTC.

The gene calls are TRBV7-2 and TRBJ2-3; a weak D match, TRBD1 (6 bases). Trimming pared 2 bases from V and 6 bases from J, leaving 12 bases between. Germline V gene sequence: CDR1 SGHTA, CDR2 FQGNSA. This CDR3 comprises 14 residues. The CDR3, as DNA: TGTGCCAGCAGCTTAATCCAGGGGTCCGATACGCAGTATTTT. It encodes CASSLIQGSDTQYF.

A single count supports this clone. For the CDR3, the DNA is TGTGCCAGCTCACCTCCGGGGGGAACAGACTATGGCTACACCTTC. This encodes CASSPPGGTDYGYTF. The chain joins TRBV18 to TRBJ1-2, with a possible D match to TRBD1 (5 bases). Trimming shortened V by 3 bases and J by 3 bases, and 14 bases separated the two germline ends. This CDR3 comprises 15 residues. Germline CDR1 and CDR2: KGHSH and LQKENI.

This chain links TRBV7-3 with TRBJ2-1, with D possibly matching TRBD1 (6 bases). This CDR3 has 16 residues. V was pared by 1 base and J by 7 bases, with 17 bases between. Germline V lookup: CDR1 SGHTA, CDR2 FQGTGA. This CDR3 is CASSLNGNPRGNEQFF. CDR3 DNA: TGTGCCAGCAGCTTAAACGGGAACCCGAGGGGGAATGAGCAGTTCTTC.

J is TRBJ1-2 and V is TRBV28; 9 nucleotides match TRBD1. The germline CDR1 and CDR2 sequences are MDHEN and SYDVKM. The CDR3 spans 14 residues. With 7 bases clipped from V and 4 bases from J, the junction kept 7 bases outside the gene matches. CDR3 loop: CASKTGQGFYGYTF. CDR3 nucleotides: TGTGCCAGCAAGACGGGACAGGGTTTCTATGGCTACACCTTC.

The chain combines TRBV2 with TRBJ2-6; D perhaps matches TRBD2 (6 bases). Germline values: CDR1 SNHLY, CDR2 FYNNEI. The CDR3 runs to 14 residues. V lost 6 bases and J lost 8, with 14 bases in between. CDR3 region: CASRGLRNTNVLTF. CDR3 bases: TGTGCCAGCAGGGGACTCCGTAATACCAACGTCCTGACTTTC. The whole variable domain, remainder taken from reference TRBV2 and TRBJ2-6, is EPEVTQTPSHQVTQMGQEVILRCVPISNHLYFYWYRQILGQKVEFLVSFYNNEISEKSEIFDDQFSVERPDGSNFTLKIRSTKLEDSAMYFCASRGLRNTNVLTFGAGSRLTVL.

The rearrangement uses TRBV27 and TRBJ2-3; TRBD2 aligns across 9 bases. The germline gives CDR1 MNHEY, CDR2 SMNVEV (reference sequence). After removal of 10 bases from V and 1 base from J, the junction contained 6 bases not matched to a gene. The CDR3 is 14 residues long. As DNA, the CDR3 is TGTGCCACCTCAGCGGGAGGAGGCACAGATACGCAGTATTTT. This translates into CATSAGGGTDTQYF.

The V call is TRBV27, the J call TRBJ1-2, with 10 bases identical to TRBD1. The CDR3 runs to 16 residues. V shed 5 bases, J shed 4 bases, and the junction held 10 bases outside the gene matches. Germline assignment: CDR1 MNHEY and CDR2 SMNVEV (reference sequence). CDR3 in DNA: TGTGCCAGCAGTAACTCGGGACAGGGGTCTCTCTATGGCTACACCTTC. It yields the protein CASSNSGQGSLYGYTF.

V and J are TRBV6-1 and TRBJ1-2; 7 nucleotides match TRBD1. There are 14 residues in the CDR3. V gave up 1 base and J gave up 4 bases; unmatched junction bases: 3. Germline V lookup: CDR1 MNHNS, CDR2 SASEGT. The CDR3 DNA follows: TGTGCCAGCAGTGAAGGGGCAGGGGGCTATGGCTACACCTTC. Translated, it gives CASSEGAGGYGYTF.

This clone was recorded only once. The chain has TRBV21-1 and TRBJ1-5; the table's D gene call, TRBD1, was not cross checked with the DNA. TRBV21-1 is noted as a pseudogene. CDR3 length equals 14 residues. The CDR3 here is CASSKTGGDQPQHF. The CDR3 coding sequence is TGTGCCAGCAGCAAGACAGGGGGCGATCAGCCCCAGCATTTT.